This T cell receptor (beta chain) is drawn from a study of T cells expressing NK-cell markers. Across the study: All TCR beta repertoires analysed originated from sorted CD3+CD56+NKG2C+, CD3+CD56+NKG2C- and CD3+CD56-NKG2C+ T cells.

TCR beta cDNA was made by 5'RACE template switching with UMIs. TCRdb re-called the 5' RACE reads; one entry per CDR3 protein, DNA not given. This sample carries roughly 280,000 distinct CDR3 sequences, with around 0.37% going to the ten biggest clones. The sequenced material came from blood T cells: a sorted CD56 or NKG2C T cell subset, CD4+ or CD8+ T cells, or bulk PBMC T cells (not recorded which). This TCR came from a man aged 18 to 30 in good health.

The CDR3 is CASQHRELAETQYF. The chain has TRBV5-1 and TRBJ2-5; TCRdb lists TRBD2, though no DNA is available to test this call. CDR1 is SGHRS, CDR2 YFSETQ, per germline. CDR3 length equals 14 residues.